The present T cell receptor (beta chain) was sequenced within a study of blood T cell repertoires in COVID-19. CDR3 length equals 11 residues. Germline V gene data show CDR1 as DFQATT and CDR2 as SNEGSKA (reference sequence). V lost 5 bases to trimming and J lost 10 bases, with 11 bases between them. Here immunoSEQ multiplex PCR was the method, and the copy in TCRdb shows in-frame clones only, minus some. The table records hundreds of thousands of clones, 85% to 90% of them present only once. The chain combines TRBV20-1 with TRBJ1-4; D ambiguous. The receptor comes from a man younger than 35 who had recovered from COVID-19. Sequenced material: PBMCs or T cells enriched from blood (not recorded which). As DNA, the CDR3 is TGCAGTGCTGGACCGGGAGGAAAACTGTTTTTT. Translation: CSAGPGGKLFF.